This TCR beta chain came from a study of identical twins. Findings and caveats of the study: Model-predicted out-of-frame TCR alpha sharing fell below observed values in monozygotic twins. There is a chance that invariant MAIT and iNKT cells partially muddied zero-insertion analyses.

This clonotype was recorded at least ten times. Its antigen is not known. With template switching, a universal primer site was added, and the cDNA carried unique molecular identifiers. TCRdb used MiXCR to reprocess the 5' RACE reads, holding one entry per CDR3 protein. The profile covers about 530,000 distinct CDR3 sequences, with about 16% appearing a single time and about 0.47% taken by the ten largest. Germline-derived CDR1 and CDR2 are SGHRS and YFSETQ. The CDR3 consists of 17 residues. V was pared by 0 bases and J by 1 base, with 4 bases of the junction left unmatched. Another study also made use of these data, one on yellow fever vaccine responses in identical twins. This second study notes: Vaccine-induced T cell responses in twins were reportedly observed to appear partly convergent, partly personalized.

J is TRBJ2-3 and V is TRBV5-1; TRBD2 matches at 11 bases. The sample was CD4+ T cells sorted from blood. This TCR was recovered from a woman between 18 and 29 years old in good health. The CDR3 DNA reads TGCGCCAGCAGCTTGGCCCCGGGACTAGCGGGCACAGATACGCAGTATTTT. Its protein is CASSLAPGLAGTDTQYF.